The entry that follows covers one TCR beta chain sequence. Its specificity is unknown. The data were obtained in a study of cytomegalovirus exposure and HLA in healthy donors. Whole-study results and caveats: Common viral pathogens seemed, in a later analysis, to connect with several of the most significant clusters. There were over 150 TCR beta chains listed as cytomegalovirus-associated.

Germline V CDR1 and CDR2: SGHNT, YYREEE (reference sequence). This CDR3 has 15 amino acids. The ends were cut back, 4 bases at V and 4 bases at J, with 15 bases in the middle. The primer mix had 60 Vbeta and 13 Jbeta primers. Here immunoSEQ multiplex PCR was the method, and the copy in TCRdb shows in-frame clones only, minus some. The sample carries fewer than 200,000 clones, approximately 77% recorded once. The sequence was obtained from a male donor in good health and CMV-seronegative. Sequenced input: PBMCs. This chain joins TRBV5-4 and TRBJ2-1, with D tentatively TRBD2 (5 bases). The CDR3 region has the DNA TGTGCCAGCAGCCCCATGGCGGGCATATACAATGAGCAGTTCTTC. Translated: CASSPMAGIYNEQFF.